This T cell receptor beta chain was identified in a study of post-analysis software for immune sequencing data. Broader study findings: Patients used about 5 TRBV segments, including TRBV5-6, TRBV5-1 and TRBV20-1, more often than controls.

V was cut by 3 bases and J by 5 bases, with 16 bases left in between. Per germline, CDR1 DFQATT and CDR2 SNEGSKA (reference sequence). The CDR3 totals 14 residues. Unique-molecular-identifier-tagged TCR beta cDNA libraries were used. One entry per CDR3 protein results from TCRdb running MiXCR on the PCR reads. The sample lists 650,000 to 900,000 distinct CDR3 sequences, around 45% occurring once. About this clonotype: The antigen is undetermined.

The chain carries TRBV20-1 and TRBJ2-5, with D possibly being TRBD2 (6 bases). Sequencing was carried out using blood. The sequence came from a girl aged 10 to 17 with multiple sclerosis. This CDR3 is CSASPLARSETQYF. The CDR3 bases are TGCAGTGCTAGTCCTCTAGCGAGGAGCGAGACCCAGTACTTC.